The clone carrying this TCR beta chain showed up just a few times. Its antigen is as yet unknown. Researchers collected around 10 milliliters of peripheral blood from every single donor. A J-beta primer mix and a sample-barcoded 5' primer were used in a second PCR of about 7 to 12 cycles. From the 5' RACE reads, TCRdb called clonotypes with MiXCR, one entry per CDR3 protein. The table includes around 1,700,000 distinct CDR3 sequences, roughly 27% detected once. The CDR3 totals 13 residues. CDR1 and CDR2 from the germline V gene are SGHTA and FQGNSA. The data belong to a study of blood T cells in healthy people across ages. Overall study results and limits: Strong correlation linked observed beta diversity and percent naive T cells. Both higher diversity and more naive CD4+ cells marked long-lived donors when set against aged donors. Age brought a roughly linear fall in TCR beta diversity measured per million T cells.

The material sequenced was blood. This receptor was identified in a woman in her 30s in good health. The chain recombines TRBV7-2 with TRBJ2-1; D possibly corresponds to TRBD2 (5 bases). The end of the DNA is better explained by TRBJ2-7, so the J call may be wrong. The CDR3 sequence is CASSPPSYNEQYF. The CDR3 DNA follows: TGTGCCAGCAGCCCTCCTAGCTACAATGAGCAGTACTTC.